This is a list of T cell receptor beta chains from one sample in a study of blood T cell repertoires in COVID-19. Profiled with immunoSEQ multiplex PCR; TCRdb holds only in-frame clones, not every one. This table has 150,000 or so clones, almost 85% appearing once. Sequencing was carried out using PBMCs or T cells enriched from blood (not recorded which). The receptors originated from a man aged 45-60 years who had recovered from COVID-19. Both conserved end residues are part of each CDR3. The order of the fields is D gene, clone size, V gene, J gene, CDR3 DNA, CDR3 protein. A D gene is named only where the DNA matches it firmly. Clone size is not always given. Where it is, it says once, few, many or a class for expanded clones.

NA	NA	TRBV5-1	TRBJ2-2	TGCGCCAGCAGCCTGGGACTCGATTTTACCGGGGAGCTGTTTTTT	CASSLGLDFTGELFF
NA	NA	TRBV4-1	TRBJ2-2	TGCGCCAGCAGCCAAGATCGAGGCTGGGAGCTGTTTTTT	CASSQDRGWELFF
TRBD1	NA	TRBV27	TRBJ1-2	TGTGCCAGCAGGACCACTCCCAGGGGGGCTAGAGAAGGCTACACCTTC	CASRTTPRGAREGYTF
NA	NA	TRBV5-1	TRBJ2-1	TGCGCCAGCAGTGAGGGAGCTAGTCTGAGTGAGCAGTTCTTC	CASSEGASLSEQFF
NA	NA	TRBV19	TRBJ1-5	TGTGCCAGTAGTATAACGAGGGTTTATAGCAATCAGCCCCAGCATTTT	CASSITRVYSNQPQHF
NA	NA	TRBV2	TRBJ2-7	TGTGCCAGCACTACAGAGACCTACGAGCAGTACTTC	CASTTETYEQYF
TRBD1	few	TRBV28	TRBJ1-3	TGTGCCAGCAGTTTCTCCGGGACAGGAGGTGGAAACACCATATATTTT	CASSFSGTGGGNTIYF
NA	NA	TRBV6-5	TRBJ2-2	TGTGCCAGCAGGGAGCCGAACACCGGGGAGCTGTTTTTT	CASREPNTGELFF
NA	few	TRBV7-8	TRBJ1-3	TGTGCCAGCGCGACAGGAGCAAACTCTGGAAACACCATATATTTT	CASATGANSGNTIYF
TRBD2	NA	TRBV3-1/TRBV3-2	TRBJ2-5	TGTGCCAGCAGCGCTCCCTCGGGGGGGCAAGAGACCCAGTACTTC	CASSAPSGGQETQYF
TRBD2	NA	TRBV15	TRBJ2-1	TGTGCCACCAGCAGAGATCTAGCGGACTACAATGAGCAGTTCTTC	CATSRDLADYNEQFF
TRBD2	NA	TRBV14	TRBJ2-5	TGTGCCAGCAGCCAGTCGGCGGGAGCATTCGAGACCCAGTACTTC	CASSQSAGAFETQYF
NA	NA	TRBV3-1/TRBV3-2	TRBJ1-3	TGTGCCAGCAGCCATTTGGGGGGACTCTCTGGAAACACCATATATTTT	CASSHLGGLSGNTIYF
TRBD1	NA	TRBV5-1	TRBJ2-5	TGCGCCAGCACGACCGGGACAGCACAAGAGACCCAGTACTTC	CASTTGTAQETQYF
TRBD2	NA	TRBV7-7	TRBJ2-5	TGTGCTAGCAGCCTGAGCGGGAGTGGTGAGACCCAGTACTTC	CASSLSGSGETQYF
TRBD1	NA	TRBV5-6	TRBJ1-2	TGTGCCAGCAGCCCGCTCGACAGGGGAGTGGACTATGGCTACACCTTC	CASSPLDRGVDYGYTF
NA	NA	TRBV5-5	TRBJ2-1	TGTGCCAGCAGCTTGGGAGGGACTGCACTGATCCAAGGGCAGTTCTTC	CASSLGGTALIQGQFF
TRBD2	NA	TRBV7-8	TRBJ2-3	TGTGCCAGCAGCTCGTTAGCGGGATTCTCAGATACGCAGTATTTT	CASSSLAGFSDTQYF
NA	few	TRBV2	TRBJ2-7	TGTGCCAGCAGAGAAGGGGCCTTACCCACCTACGAGCAGTACTTC	CASREGALPTYEQYF
NA	few	TRBV19	TRBJ2-1	TGTGCCAGTAGTATGGACAGAAGCCACTACAATGAGCAGTTCTTC	CASSMDRSHYNEQFF
NA	NA	TRBV21-1	TRBJ2-1	TGTGCCAGCAGCAAAGCGGACCCCGAAGGACAGAGGCAGCAGTTCTTC	CASSKADPEGQRQQFF
NA	NA	TRBV6-5	TRBJ2-7	TGTGCCAGCAGTTACGACGTCGGCAGGGAAAAGTACTTC	CASSYDVGREKYF
NA	NA	TRBV27	TRBJ2-1	TGTGCCAGCAGTTTAACGGGAGAGGCTGATGAGCAGTTCTTC	CASSLTGEADEQFF
NA	once	TRBV27	TRBJ2-3	TGTGCCAGCAGCCCGAATGGAGCTCGAAGTACGCAGTATTTT	CASSPNGARSTQYF